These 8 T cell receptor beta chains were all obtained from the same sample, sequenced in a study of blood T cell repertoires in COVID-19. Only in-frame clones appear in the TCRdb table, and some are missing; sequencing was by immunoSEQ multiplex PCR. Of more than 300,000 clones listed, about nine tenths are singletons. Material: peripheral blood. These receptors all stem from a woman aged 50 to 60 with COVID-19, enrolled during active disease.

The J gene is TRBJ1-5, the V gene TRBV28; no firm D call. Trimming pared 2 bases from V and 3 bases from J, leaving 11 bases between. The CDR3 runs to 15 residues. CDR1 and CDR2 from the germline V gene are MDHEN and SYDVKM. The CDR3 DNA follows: TGTGCCAGCAGTTTACGGGAGAGAAACAATCAGCCCCAGCATTTT. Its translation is CASSLRERNNQPQHF.

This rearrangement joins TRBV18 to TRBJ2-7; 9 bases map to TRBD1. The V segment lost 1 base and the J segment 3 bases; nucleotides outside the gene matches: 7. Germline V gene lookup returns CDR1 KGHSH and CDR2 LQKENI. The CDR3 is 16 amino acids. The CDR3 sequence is CASSPLLGQGYYEQYF. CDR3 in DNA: TGTGCCAGCTCACCACTTCTAGGACAGGGGTACTACGAGCAGTACTTC.

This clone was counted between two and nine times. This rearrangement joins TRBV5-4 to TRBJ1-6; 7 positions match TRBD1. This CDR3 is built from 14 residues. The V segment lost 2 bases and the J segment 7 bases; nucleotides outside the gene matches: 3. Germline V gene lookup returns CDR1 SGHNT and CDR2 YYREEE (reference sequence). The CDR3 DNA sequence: TGTGCCAGCAGCTTCGACAGGGTCAATTCACCCCTCCACTTT. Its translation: CASSFDRVNSPLHF.

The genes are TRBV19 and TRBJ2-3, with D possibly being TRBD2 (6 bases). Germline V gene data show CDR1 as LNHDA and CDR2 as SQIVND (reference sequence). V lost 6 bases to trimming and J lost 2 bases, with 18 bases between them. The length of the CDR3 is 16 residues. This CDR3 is CASSPVRGAHTDTQYF. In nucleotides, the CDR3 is TGTGCCAGTAGCCCCGTGCGCGGGGCTCACACAGATACGCAGTATTTT.

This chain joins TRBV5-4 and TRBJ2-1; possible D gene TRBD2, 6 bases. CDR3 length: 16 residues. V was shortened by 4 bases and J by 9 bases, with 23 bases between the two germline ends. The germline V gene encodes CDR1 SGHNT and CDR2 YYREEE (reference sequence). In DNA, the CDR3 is TGTGCCAGCAGCCCGGATCGGCGCGGGACCCTGGGTGAGCAGTTCTTC. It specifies CASSPDRRGTLGEQFF.

CDR3 loop: CASSLQTSGLYNEQFF. The CDR3 DNA sequence: TGTGCCAGCTCACTGCAGACTAGCGGGTTATACAATGAGCAGTTCTTC. V usage is TRBV18 and J usage is TRBJ2-1, with 10 bases that match TRBD2. Per germline, CDR1 KGHSH and CDR2 LQKENI. The CDR3 is 16 residues long. V lost 4 bases and J lost 4; bases outside the gene matches: 7.

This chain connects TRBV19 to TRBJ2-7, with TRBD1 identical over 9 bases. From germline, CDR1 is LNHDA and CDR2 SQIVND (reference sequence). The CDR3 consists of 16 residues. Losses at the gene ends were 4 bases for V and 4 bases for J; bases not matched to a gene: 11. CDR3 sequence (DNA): TGTGCCAGTAGTAGGACGCCGGGACAGGGAGGGTACGAGCAGTACTTC. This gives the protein CASSRTPGQGGYEQYF.

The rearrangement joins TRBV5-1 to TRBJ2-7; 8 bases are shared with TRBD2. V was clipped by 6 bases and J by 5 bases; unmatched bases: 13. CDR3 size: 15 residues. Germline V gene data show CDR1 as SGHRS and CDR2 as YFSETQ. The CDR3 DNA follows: TGCGCCAGCACTGGTCACTCCGGGGGGGCTAACGAGCAGTACTTC. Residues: CASTGHSGGANEQYF.